What follows are 8 T cell receptor beta chains derived from one specimen sequenced in a study of shared clonotypes between healthy human individuals. The protocol was immunoSEQ multiplex PCR, while the TCRdb copy is restricted to in-frame clones and leaves out a portion. The data show 550,000 to 800,000 clones, with 90% seen just once and more than 30% held by the top ten. The sequencing input was memory CD8+ T cells from PBMCs. Subset indicated: CD45RO+ cells pooled with CCR7-negative TemRA cells. Receptors were obtained from a man aged 18 to 30 in good health. Some clones in this sample may be carry-over from other donors' samples.

This chain links TRBV11-2 with TRBJ1-3, with a tentative D call TRBD1 (6 bases). V lost 5 bases and J 2 bases, leaving 13 bases between the germline ends. CDR1 and CDR2 (germline): SGHAT, FQNNGV. CDR3 length: 15 amino acids. The CDR3 is CASSDRQGTGNTIYF. CDR3 coding DNA: TGTGCCAGCAGCGACAGGCAGGGTACTGGAAACACCATATATTTT.

The sample holds many counts of this clone. The chain is built from TRBV9 and TRBJ2-3; tentatively, D is TRBD1 (5 bases). The CDR3 is 19 residues long. Trimming removed 1 base at V and 4 bases at J, with 25 bases between. The germline V gene encodes CDR1 SGDLS and CDR2 YYNGEE. CDR3 in DNA: TGTGCCAGCAGCGTATCTCCAGGGTTCAGGGCCTCAGTGTCAGATACGCAGTATTTT. It specifies CASSVSPGFRASVSDTQYF.

The chain links TRBV6-5 to TRBJ2-5; 12 positions match TRBD1. Germline V gene sequence: CDR1 MNHEY, CDR2 SVGAGI. The CDR3 extends over 15 amino acids. The V gene end was trimmed by 5 bases and the J gene end by 4 bases; junction bases not matched to a gene: 5. Here the CDR3 reads CASSQGQGAGETQYF. CDR3 nucleotides: TGTGCCAGCAGTCAGGGACAGGGGGCCGGAGAGACCCAGTACTTC.

This chain uses TRBV27 with TRBJ2-3; TRBD2 agrees at 12 bases. The V gene end was trimmed by 2 bases and the J gene end by 3 bases; junction bases not matched to a gene: 9. Germline values: CDR1 MNHEY, CDR2 SMNVEV (reference sequence). This CDR3 has 18 amino acids. The CDR3 nucleotides read TGTGCCAGCAGTTTACGCCTAGCGGGAGGGCCGATGACAGATACGCAGTATTTT. Residues: CASSLRLAGGPMTDTQYF.

The chain has TRBV9 and TRBJ2-3, with 7 bases matching TRBD1. This CDR3 is built from 15 residues. V lost 4 bases to trimming and J lost 6 bases; unmatched junction nucleotides: 11. CDR1 and CDR2 from the germline V gene are SGDLS and YYNGEE. The DNA for the CDR3 is TGTGCCAGCAGCCCGTGGGACAGCAAGTCGGATACGCAGTATTTT. Translation: CASSPWDSKSDTQYF.

This sequence joins TRBV10-2 and TRBJ1-3; D remains ambiguous. The CDR3 covers 12 residues. Germline CDR1 reads WSHSY; CDR2 reads SAAADI. V lost 7 bases, J lost 2 bases, and 6 bases lay in between. Here the CDR3 reads CASTAAGNTIYF. The CDR3 DNA sequence: TGCGCCAGCACGGCAGCTGGAAACACCATATATTTT.

The chain has TRBV15 and TRBJ2-3; TRBD1 or TRBD2 may be the D gene (5 bases each). This CDR3 region has 13 residues. The germline CDR1 and CDR2 sequences are LNHNV and YYDKDF (reference sequence). V shed 8 bases and J shed 7 bases, with 16 bases lying between them. This CDR3 is CATGDLLGNTQYF. As DNA, the CDR3 is TGTGCCACCGGGGACCTCCTTGGGAATACGCAGTATTTT.

The chain has TRBV27 and TRBJ1-4; D call uncertain. Per the germline V gene, CDR1 is MNHEY and CDR2 is SMNVEV (reference sequence). Trimming stripped 3 bases from V and 5 bases from J, with 7 bases between. CDR3 size: 13 residues. The CDR3 DNA reads as TGTGCCAGCAGTTTCGTCGTCAATGAAAAACTGTTTTTT. Amino acids: CASSFVVNEKLFF.